The sequence of this T cell receptor beta chain was determined in a study of radiotherapy plus CTLA-4 blockade in lung cancer. Between the trimmed V and J ends, which lost 2 bases and 2 bases, there was a span of 22 bases. CDR3 length equals 18 residues. The V gene's germline CDR1 is SGHNT and CDR2 YENEEA. This table comes from immunoSEQ multiplex PCR, and its TCRdb copy is limited to in-frame clones, with some not included. The sample records fewer than 85,000 clones, about 88% being singletons. Sequencing used peripheral blood, obtained from a patient treated with radiotherapy plus ipilimumab. The J gene is TRBJ2-7, the V gene TRBV11-3; possibly TRBD2 for D (6 bases). The clonotype comes from a human donor with non-small cell lung cancer who had stable disease on radiotherapy plus ipilimumab. The CDR3 bases are TGTGCCAGCAGCTTAACCCTGGGACTTCCGCCGGGCGCCTACGAGCAGTACTTC. This encodes CASSLTLGLPPGAYEQYF.